This T cell receptor (beta chain) was captured by sequencing in a study of a mutant IDH1 vaccine in newly diagnosed glioma. Study-wide context: Vaccine dosing followed radiotherapy by 4-6 weeks, or accompanied temozolomide cycles. Treated patients, approximately 62% male and 37.5% female, averaged about 40 years of age. Previous care, which was radiotherapy, temozolomide, or both, most often involved both.

Profiled with immunoSEQ multiplex PCR; TCRdb holds only in-frame clones, not every one. The table records about 56,000 clones, over 70% of them present only once. The time point: week 47, end of study. Doses of 300 ug of mutant IDH1 20-mer peptide were given with topical imiquimod. Weeks 1, 3, 5, 7, 11, 15, 19 and 23 were when patients received their eight vaccinations. Concerning this clone: The antigen is unknown.

Germline V gene sequence: CDR1 SGHNT, CDR2 YYREEE (reference sequence). The germline V and J ends were trimmed by 0 bases and 5 bases, with 9 bases remaining between them. The CDR3 spans 14 residues. The sequence came from a man aged 50 to 60 with glioma. Sequences were derived from PBMCs, sampled from a glioma patient whose treatment included an IDH1 peptide vaccine. The chain uses TRBV5-4 and TRBJ2-1; unclear D gene. The DNA for the CDR3 is TGTGCCAGCAGCTTGGTAGACGGAGACAATGAGCAGTTCTTC. It encodes CASSLVDGDNEQFF.